This entry describes one T cell receptor (beta chain). Its antigen is undetermined. Clones were read by immunoSEQ multiplex PCR, and TCRdb kept only the in-frame ones, dropping some. This table has more than 1 million clones, 75% to 85% appearing once. From CD4+ cells came CD45RA+ naive and CD45RA-negative memory subsets. The CDR3 sequence is 14 residues long. Germline V gene lookup returns CDR1 KGHSH and CDR2 LQKENI. The V gene lost 3 bases and the J gene lost 3 bases, with 12 bases spanning the gap. The data were obtained in a study of shared clonotypes between healthy human individuals. Study observations and caveats: Some naive CD4 clonotypes, 4% to 6%, turned up in common across a handful of donors.

The sequenced sample was memory CD4+ T cells from PBMCs. Regarding subset: CD45RA-negative fraction. This chain uses TRBV18 with TRBJ2-7; D tentatively fits TRBD1 or TRBD2 (5 bases each). This clonotype originated in a man aged 18 to 29 in good health. Some clones in this sample may be carry-over from other donors' samples. The CDR3 coding sequence is TGTGCCAGCTCACCTTGGGACGCTCACTACGAGCAGTACTTC. Translating gives CASSPWDAHYEQYF.